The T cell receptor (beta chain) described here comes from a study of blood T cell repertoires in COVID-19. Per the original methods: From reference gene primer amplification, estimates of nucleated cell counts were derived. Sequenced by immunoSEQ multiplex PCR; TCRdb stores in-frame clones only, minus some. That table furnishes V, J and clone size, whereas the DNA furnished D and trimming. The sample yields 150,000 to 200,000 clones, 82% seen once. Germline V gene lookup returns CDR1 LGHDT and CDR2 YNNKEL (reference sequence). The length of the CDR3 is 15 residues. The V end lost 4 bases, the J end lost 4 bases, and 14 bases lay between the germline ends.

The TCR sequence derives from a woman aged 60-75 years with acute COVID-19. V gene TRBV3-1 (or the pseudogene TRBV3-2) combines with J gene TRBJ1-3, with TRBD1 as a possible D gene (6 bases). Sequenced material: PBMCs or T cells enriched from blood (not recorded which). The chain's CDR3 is CASSLEQGVGNTIYF. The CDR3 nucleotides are TGTGCCAGCAGCCTAGAACAGGGTGTGGGAAACACCATATATTTT.